By its share, the clone carrying this T cell receptor beta chain is medium-sized. Its matching antigen is unknown. This sample is part of a study of immune heterogeneity within non-small cell lung tumors. Across the study: Among the tumors, 4 were squamous cell carcinomas, roughly ten were non-squamous carcinomas and 1 was not otherwise specified.

At around 600 ng per sample, bulk tumor genomic DNA provided the template. Widely spaced biopsies, several per primary tumor, were obtained at surgery. Patients went through curative surgery, and their non-small cell lung cancer was untreated and newly diagnosed. Each donor was a newly diagnosed non-small cell lung cancer patient undergoing surgery with curative intent. Study-wide findings and caveats: Individual patients largely had distinct high-frequency T-cell receptor beta clonotypes from one another. Local T-cell clonality was recorded as moderately but significantly correlated with local tumor mutational burden, with R approximately 0.33.

The CDR3 has 20 amino acids. CDR1 and CDR2 (germline): LGHDT, YNNKEL (reference sequence). The V and J ends lost 0 bases and 6 bases respectively, with 28 bases between them. TCR beta CDR3 regions came from multiplex PCR with 32 forward V and 13 reverse J primers. In TCRdb, the multiplex PCR reads were re-called with MiXCR into one record per CDR3 protein. The table lists about 5,600 distinct CDR3 sequences, roughly 18% of them singletons. Sequencing was done on a sample of lung tumor tissue. The V gene is TRBV3-1, the J gene TRBJ2-3; D possibly corresponds to TRBD2 (6 bases). The TCR comes from a middle-aged man with non-small cell lung cancer. DNA for the CDR3: TGTGCCAGCAGCCAAGACTTTGCGCTTCGACGGGGGTCCCTCCGGGATACGCAGTATTTT. Its protein is CASSQDFALRRGSLRDTQYF.